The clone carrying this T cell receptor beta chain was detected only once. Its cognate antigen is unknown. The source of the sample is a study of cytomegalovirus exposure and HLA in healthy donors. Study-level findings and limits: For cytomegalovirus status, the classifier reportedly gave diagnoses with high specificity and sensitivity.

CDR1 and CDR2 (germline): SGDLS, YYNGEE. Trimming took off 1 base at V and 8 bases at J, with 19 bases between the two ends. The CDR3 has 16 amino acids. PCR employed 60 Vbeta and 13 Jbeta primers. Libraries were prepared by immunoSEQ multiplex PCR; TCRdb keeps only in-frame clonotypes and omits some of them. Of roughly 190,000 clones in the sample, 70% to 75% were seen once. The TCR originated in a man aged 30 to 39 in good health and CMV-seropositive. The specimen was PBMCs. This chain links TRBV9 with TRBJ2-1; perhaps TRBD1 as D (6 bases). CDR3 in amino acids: CASSVRQTTGKHEQFF. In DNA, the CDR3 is TGTGCCAGCAGCGTACGGCAAACAACAGGGAAGCATGAGCAGTTCTTC.